This T cell receptor beta chain was sequenced during a study of T-cell reconstitution after alpha-beta-depleted transplantation in children. Germline CDR1 reads SGHTA; CDR2 reads FQGNSA. Trimming shortened V by 3 bases and J by 8 bases, and 14 bases separated the two germline ends. This CDR3 is built from 14 residues. For TCRbeta, the library was prepared with unique molecular identifiers. TCRdb reanalysed the PCR reads using MiXCR and keeps one entry per CDR3 protein. The sample yields about 360,000 distinct CDR3 sequences, about 14% seen once. The TCR was taken from a human donor who donated a stem cell graft to a child with Fanconi anemia. The specimen comprised PBMCs, sampled from the stem cell graft. V and J are TRBV7-2 and TRBJ2-1; either TRBD1 or TRBD2 may fit D (5 bases each). The CDR3 protein is CASSLRGFPDEQFF. The CDR3 DNA is TGTGCCAGCAGCTTGAGGGGATTCCCAGATGAGCAGTTCTTC.